Listed below are T cell receptor beta chains from one sample, sequenced in a study of blood T cell repertoires in COVID-19. TCRdb's copy holds only in-frame clones and misses some; the assay was immunoSEQ multiplex PCR. This table has fewer than 75,000 clones, roughly 90% appearing once. The sample was peripheral blood. These receptors were obtained from a human donor in a cohort sampled during active COVID-19. The CDR3 runs from the conserved cysteine through the conserved F or W. Each record gives: D gene, J gene, clone size, V gene, CDR3 DNA, CDR3 protein. A D gene is named only where the DNA matches it firmly. The size field is filled for only some rows; it gives once, few, many or a size class.

.,TRBJ2-7,.,TRBV11-2,TGTGCCGTCTGGGGCGGCCGTTCCTACGAGCAGTACTTC,CAVWGGRSYEQYF
.,TRBJ2-7,.,TRBV7-2,TGTGCCAGCAGCTTAGCGCCTTGGGCTAGCACCAACGAGCAGTACTTC,CASSLAPWASTNEQYF
.,TRBJ2-1,.,TRBV4-1,TGCGCCAGCAGCCAAGCCTGGGGGGACAATGAGCAGTTCTTC,CASSQAWGDNEQFF
.,TRBJ2-2,.,TRBV6-2/TRBV6-3,TGTGCCAGCAGTTACTCGAACGCGGACACCGGGGAGCTGTTTTTT,CASSYSNADTGELFF
.,TRBJ2-1,.,TRBV7-2,TGTGCCAGCAGCTTTGACAGATATGGTGAGCAGTTCTTC,CASSFDRYGEQFF
TRBD1,TRBJ1-4,once,TRBV7-2,TGTGCCAGCAGCGCGACAGGGGGTCTTAATGAAAAACTGTTTTTT,CASSATGGLNEKLFF
.,TRBJ1-5,once,TRBV6-1,TGTGCCAGCAGTGAACAGCGGGGTAGCAATCAGCCCCAGCATTTT,CASSEQRGSNQPQHF
TRBD2,TRBJ2-1,.,TRBV7-2,TGTGCCAGCAGCTTTAAGACTAGCGGGAGCTCCTACAATGAGCAGTTCTTC,CASSFKTSGSSYNEQFF
TRBD2,TRBJ2-7,.,TRBV24-1,TGTGCCACCAGTGATTTTTTAAGGGAGGGGGAGCAGTACTTC,CATSDFLREGEQYF
TRBD2,TRBJ2-5,.,TRBV11-1,TGTGCCAGCGCCATACAAGCGGGAGGAATCCAAGAGACCCAGTACTTC,CASAIQAGGIQETQYF
.,TRBJ2-5,.,TRBV4-1,TGCGCCAGCAGCCAAGGAACGGTGCAAGAGACCCAGTACTTC,CASSQGTVQETQYF
TRBD2,TRBJ2-3,once,TRBV11-2,TGTGCCAGCAGCCCGAGCGGGATGGGCACAGATACGCAGTATTTT,CASSPSGMGTDTQYF
TRBD1,TRBJ2-7,once,TRBV6-5,TGTGCCAGCAGTCAATACAGGGGTGTCCACTACGAGCAGTACTTC,CASSQYRGVHYEQYF
.,TRBJ2-5,.,TRBV5-6,TGTGCCAGCATTCGCTGGGGACTGCATGCAGAAGTCAGGGAGACCCAGTACTTC,CASIRWGLHAEVRETQYF
.,TRBJ2-6,.,TRBV30,TGTGCCTGGAGTGCAGGGGCTGGGGCCAACGTCCTGACTTTC,CAWSAGAGANVLTF
.,TRBJ1-6,few,TRBV9,TGTGCCAGCAGCGTAAACGCGGGGCGTCAAACACCCCTCCACTTT,CASSVNAGRQTPLHF
.,TRBJ2-1,.,TRBV7-3,TGTGCCAGCAGCTCCATTATGAGGGTTAACGGGAATGAGCAGTTCTTC,CASSSIMRVNGNEQFF